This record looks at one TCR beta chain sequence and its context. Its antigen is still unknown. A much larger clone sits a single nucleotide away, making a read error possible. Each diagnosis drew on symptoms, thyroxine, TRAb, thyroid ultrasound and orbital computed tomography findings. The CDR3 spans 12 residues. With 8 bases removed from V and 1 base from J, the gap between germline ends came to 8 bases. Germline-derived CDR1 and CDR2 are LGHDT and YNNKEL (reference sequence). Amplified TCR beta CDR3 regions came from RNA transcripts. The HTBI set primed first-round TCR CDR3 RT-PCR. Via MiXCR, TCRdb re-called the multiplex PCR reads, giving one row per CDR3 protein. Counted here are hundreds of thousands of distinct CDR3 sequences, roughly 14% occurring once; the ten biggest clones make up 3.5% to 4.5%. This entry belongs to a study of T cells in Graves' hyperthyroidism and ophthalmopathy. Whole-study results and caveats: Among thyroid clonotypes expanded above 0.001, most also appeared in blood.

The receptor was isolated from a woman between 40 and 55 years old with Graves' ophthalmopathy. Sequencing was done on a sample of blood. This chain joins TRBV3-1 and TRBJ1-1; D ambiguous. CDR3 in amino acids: CASGRENTEAFF. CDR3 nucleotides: TGTGCCAGCGGACGGGAGAACACTGAAGCTTTCTTT. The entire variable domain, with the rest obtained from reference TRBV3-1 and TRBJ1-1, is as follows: DTAVSQTPKYLVTQMGNDKSIKCEQNLGHDTMYWYKQDSKKFLKIMFSYNNKELIINETVPNRFSPKSPDKAHLNLHINSLELGDSAVYFCASGRENTEAFFGQGTRLTVV.